Listed here are 10 T cell receptor beta chains from one sample, sequenced in a study of T cells in Graves' hyperthyroidism and ophthalmopathy. Researchers amplified the TCR beta CDR3 regions from RNA transcripts. With the HTBI primer set, the TCR CDR3 went through a first round of RT-PCR. TCRdb recomputed calls from the multiplex PCR reads with MiXCR, one row per CDR3 protein. The sample lists around 690,000 distinct CDR3 sequences, about 20% occurring once. The sample taken for sequencing was blood. The receptors here all came from a man between 25 and 39 years old with Graves' ophthalmopathy.

This clonotype was counted between two and nine times. The V call is TRBV3-1, the J call TRBJ1-3, with D maybe TRBD1 (5 bases). Trimming took 4 bases from V and 0 from J, leaving 13 bases between them. Germline loops: CDR1 LGHDT, CDR2 YNNKEL (reference sequence). CDR3 size: 16 residues. CDR3 DNA: TGTGCCAGCAGCCGGGGCCTGGCCCTCTCTGGAAACACCATATATTTT. The encoded protein is CASSRGLALSGNTIYF. Combining the CDR3 with reference TRBV3-1 and TRBJ1-3 gives the whole variable domain DTAVSQTPKYLVTQMGNDKSIKCEQNLGHDTMYWYKQDSKKFLKIMFSYNNKELIINETVPNRFSPKSPDKAHLNLHINSLELGDSAVYFCASSRGLALSGNTIYFGEGSWLTVV.

The chain is built from TRBV7-9 and TRBJ2-2, with D tentatively TRBD2 (5 bases). The V end lost 4 bases, the J end lost 4 bases, and 10 bases lay between the germline ends. The CDR3 has 14 residues. Germline CDR1 is SEHNR and CDR2 is FQNEAQ (reference sequence). CDR3 region: CASSSAGITGELFF. The CDR3 coding sequence is TGTGCCAGCAGCTCGGCGGGTATCACCGGGGAGCTGTTTTTT.

This clonotype was picked up a small number of times. The chain is built from TRBV4-1 and TRBJ1-2, with no clear D. V gave up 4 bases and J gave up 3 bases, with 18 bases separating them. This CDR3 has 16 residues. Germline CDR1 reads MGHRA; CDR2 reads YSYEKL. The CDR3 nucleotides are TGCGCCAGCAGCCCAACCCCGCGAGGAGAAGACTATGGCTACACCTTC. It is translated as CASSPTPRGEDYGYTF.

This sequence joins TRBV5-1 and TRBJ2-1, with 13 bases fitting TRBD2. The CDR3 extends over 16 amino acids. Germline CDR1 reads SGHRS; CDR2 reads YFSETQ. The V segment lost 4 bases and the J segment 7 bases; nucleotides outside the gene matches: 8. In DNA, the CDR3 is TGCGCCAGCAGCCCTCCCGGACTAGCGGGAGAGAATGAGCAGTTCTTC. It translates to CASSPPGLAGENEQFF.

This rearrangement joins TRBV4-2 to TRBJ2-2; D tentatively reads TRBD1 or TRBD2 (5 bases each). The CDR3 consists of 14 residues. V was shortened by 0 bases and J by 7 bases, with 9 bases between the two germline ends. Germline V gene sequence: CDR1 LGHNA, CDR2 YNFKEQ. The CDR3 DNA reads as TGTGCCAGCAGCCAAGATAGAGGGGACGGGGAGCTGTTTTTT. Translated: CASSQDRGDGELFF.

The genes are TRBV6-1 and TRBJ2-3; 8 bases are shared with TRBD2. This CDR3 region has 15 residues. CDR1 is MNHNS and CDR2 is SASEGT in the germline V gene. The ends lost 3 bases at V and 5 bases at J; junction bases unmatched: 7. The CDR3 DNA reads as TGTGCCAGCAGTGAGCGGGGGGCTAGTGTAGATACGCAGTATTTT. This translates into CASSERGASVDTQYF.

This clonotype has more than one count but fewer than ten. The chain has TRBV6-5 and TRBJ1-2, with D possibly being TRBD1 (6 bases). The CDR3 consists of 14 residues. Trimming left V 4 bases short and J 4 bases short, with 13 bases between. Germline V gene sequence: CDR1 MNHEY, CDR2 SVGAGI. The CDR3 nucleotides are TGTGCCAGCAGTTCGTCGACAGGAAGCTATGGCTACACCTTC. Its protein product is CASSSSTGSYGYTF.

The V and J genes are TRBV6-5 and TRBJ2-5, with D tentatively TRBD2 (5 bases). CDR3 length: 16 residues. Germline loops: CDR1 MNHEY, CDR2 SVGAGI. The germline V and J ends were trimmed by 0 bases and 4 bases, with 15 bases remaining between them. The CDR3 here is CASSYSIGEARETQYF. The CDR3 DNA follows: TGTGCCAGCAGTTACTCGATCGGGGAAGCTCGAGAGACCCAGTACTTC.

This clonotype has a count of ten or more. The chain recombines TRBV7-6 with TRBJ2-1; 7 bases match TRBD2. The CDR3 totals 15 residues. V dropped 5 bases and J dropped 5; count of bases not matched to a gene: 9. In germline, CDR1 is SGHVS, CDR2 FNYEAQ. For the CDR3, the DNA is TGTGCCAGCAGCGTGCCGGGACTATCGAACAATGAGCAGTTCTTC. It codes for CASSVPGLSNNEQFF.

The sample holds many counts of this clonotype. The chain employs TRBV12-3 or TRBV12-4 and TRBJ1-1; no reliable D call. CDR3 length: 14 residues. V lost 6 bases to trimming and J lost 0 bases, with 11 bases between them. CDR3 protein: CASSHLTMNTEAFF. In DNA, the CDR3 is TGTGCCAGCAGCCACCTTACCATGAACACTGAAGCTTTCTTT.